The 2 T cell receptor beta chains in this list originate from one sample, sequenced in a study of OX40 agonist ivuxolimab in advanced cancers. Only in-frame clones appear in the TCRdb table, and some are missing; sequencing was by immunoSEQ multiplex PCR. The sample yields about 73,000 clones, under 90% seen once. This specimen consisted of CD4+ or CD8+ T cells sorted from blood, obtained in a trial of the OX40 agonist ivuxolimab. The receptors stem from an adult with an advanced solid tumor such as melanoma, head and neck, liver or kidney cancer.

The rearrangement links TRBV6-6 to TRBJ2-7; 11 bases line up with TRBD1. This CDR3 is 15 amino acids long. Trimming took 6 bases from V and 4 from J; bases not matched to a gene: 8. Germline CDR1 is MNHNY and CDR2 is SVGAGI (reference sequence). This chain's CDR3 is CASRTPGTGGYEQYF. Here the CDR3 DNA reads TGTGCCAGCAGGACCCCCGGGACAGGGGGGTACGAGCAGTACTTC.

The rearrangement links TRBV29-1 to TRBJ1-2; a possible D gene is TRBD1 (6 bases). The V gene's germline CDR1 is SQVTM and CDR2 ANQGSEA. With 4 bases removed from V and 4 bases from J, the gap between germline ends came to 7 bases. CDR3 size: 11 residues. The CDR3 loop is CSVGTVYGYTF. In nucleotides, the CDR3 is TGCAGCGTTGGGACAGTCTATGGCTACACCTTC.